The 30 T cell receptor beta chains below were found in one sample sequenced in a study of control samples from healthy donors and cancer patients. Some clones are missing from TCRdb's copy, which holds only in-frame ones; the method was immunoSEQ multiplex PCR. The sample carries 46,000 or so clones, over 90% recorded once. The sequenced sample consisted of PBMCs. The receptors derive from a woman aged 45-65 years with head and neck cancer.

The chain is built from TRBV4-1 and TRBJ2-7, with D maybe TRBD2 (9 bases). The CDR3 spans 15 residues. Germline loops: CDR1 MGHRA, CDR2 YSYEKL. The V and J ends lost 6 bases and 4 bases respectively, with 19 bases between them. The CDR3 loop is CASSQGASGAYEQYF. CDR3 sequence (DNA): TGCGCCAGCAGTCAGGGGGCTAGCGGGGCATACGAGCAGTACTTC.

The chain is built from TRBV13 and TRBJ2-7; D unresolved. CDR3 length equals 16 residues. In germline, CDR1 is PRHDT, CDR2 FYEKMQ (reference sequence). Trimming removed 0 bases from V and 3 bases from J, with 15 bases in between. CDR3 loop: CASSLGLKQPGYEQYF. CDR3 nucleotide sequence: TGTGCCAGCAGCTTAGGCCTGAAACAGCCGGGCTACGAGCAGTACTTC.

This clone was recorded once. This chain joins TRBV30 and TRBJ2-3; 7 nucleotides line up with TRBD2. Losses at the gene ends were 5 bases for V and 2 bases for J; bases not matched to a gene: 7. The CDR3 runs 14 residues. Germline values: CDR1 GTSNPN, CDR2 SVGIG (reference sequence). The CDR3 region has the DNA TGTGCCTGGTCAGCGGGGCAGGTCACAGATACGCAGTATTTT. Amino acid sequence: CAWSAGQVTDTQYF.

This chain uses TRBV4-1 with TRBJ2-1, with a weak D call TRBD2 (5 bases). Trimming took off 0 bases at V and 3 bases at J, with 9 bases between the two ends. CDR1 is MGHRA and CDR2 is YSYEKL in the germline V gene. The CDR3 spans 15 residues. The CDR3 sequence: CASSQDAGVYNEQFF. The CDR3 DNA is TGCGCCAGCAGCCAAGATGCCGGGGTCTACAATGAGCAGTTCTTC.

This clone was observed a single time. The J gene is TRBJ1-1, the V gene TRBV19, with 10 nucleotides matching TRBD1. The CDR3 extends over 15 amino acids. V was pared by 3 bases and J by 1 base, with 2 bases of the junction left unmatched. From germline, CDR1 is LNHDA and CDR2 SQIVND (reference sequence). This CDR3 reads CASSIRDRGNTEAFF. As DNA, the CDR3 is TGTGCCAGTAGTATCCGGGACAGGGGGAACACTGAAGCTTTCTTT.

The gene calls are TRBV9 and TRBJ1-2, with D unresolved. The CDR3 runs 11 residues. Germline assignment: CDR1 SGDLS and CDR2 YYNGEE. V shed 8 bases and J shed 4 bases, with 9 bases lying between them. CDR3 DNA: TGTGCCAGTGGACGGAGCTATGGCTACACCTTC. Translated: CASGRSYGYTF. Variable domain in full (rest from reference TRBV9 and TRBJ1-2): DSGVTQTPKHLITATGQRVTLRCSPRSGDLSVYWYQQSLDQGLQFLIQYYNGEERAKGNILERFSAQQFPDLHSELNLSSLELGDSALYFCASGRSYGYTFGSGTRLTVV.

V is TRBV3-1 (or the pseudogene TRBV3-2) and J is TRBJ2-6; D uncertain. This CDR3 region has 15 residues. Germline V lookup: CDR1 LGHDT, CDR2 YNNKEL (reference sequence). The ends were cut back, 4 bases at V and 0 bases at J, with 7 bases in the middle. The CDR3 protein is CASSRRVSGANVLTF. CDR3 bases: TGTGCCAGCAGCCGACGAGTCTCTGGGGCCAACGTCCTGACTTTC.

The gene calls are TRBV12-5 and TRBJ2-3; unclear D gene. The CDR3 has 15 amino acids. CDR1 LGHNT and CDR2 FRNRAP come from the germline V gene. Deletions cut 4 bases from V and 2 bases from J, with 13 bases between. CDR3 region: CASGSPLAVTDTQYF. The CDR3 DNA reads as TGTGCTAGTGGTTCTCCCCTCGCGGTCACAGATACGCAGTATTTT.

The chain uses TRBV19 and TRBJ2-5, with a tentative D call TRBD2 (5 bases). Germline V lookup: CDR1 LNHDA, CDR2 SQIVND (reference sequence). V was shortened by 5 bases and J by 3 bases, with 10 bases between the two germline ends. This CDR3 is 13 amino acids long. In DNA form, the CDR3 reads TGTGCCAGTAGTCCCCTGACTAAAGAGACCCAGTACTTC. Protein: CASSPLTKETQYF. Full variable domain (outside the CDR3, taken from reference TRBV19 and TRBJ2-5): DGGITQSPKYLFRKEGQNVTLSCEQNLNHDAMYWYRQDPGQGLRLIYYSQIVNDFQKGDIAEGYSVSREKKESFPLTVTSAQKNPTAFYLCASSPLTKETQYFGPGTRLLVL.

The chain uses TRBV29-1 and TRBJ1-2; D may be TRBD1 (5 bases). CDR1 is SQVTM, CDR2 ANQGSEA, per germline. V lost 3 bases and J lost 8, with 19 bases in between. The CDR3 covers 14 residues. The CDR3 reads CSVDYGQGARGYTF. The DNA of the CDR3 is TGCAGCGTTGACTACGGGCAGGGCGCGAGGGGCTACACCTTC.

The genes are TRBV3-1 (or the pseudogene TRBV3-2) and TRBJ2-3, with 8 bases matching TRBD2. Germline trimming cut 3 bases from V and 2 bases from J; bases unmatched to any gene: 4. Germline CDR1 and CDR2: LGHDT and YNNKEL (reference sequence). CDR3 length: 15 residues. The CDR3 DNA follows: TGTGCCAGCAGCCACCAGCGGGGGCCCACAGATACGCAGTATTTT. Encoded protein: CASSHQRGPTDTQYF.

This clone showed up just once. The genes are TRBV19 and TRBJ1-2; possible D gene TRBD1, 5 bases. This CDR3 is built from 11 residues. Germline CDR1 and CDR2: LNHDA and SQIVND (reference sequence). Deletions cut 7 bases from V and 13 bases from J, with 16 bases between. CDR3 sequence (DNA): TGTGCCAGTAAGTTTGGGACCGCTGCCACCTTC. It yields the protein CASKFGTAATF.

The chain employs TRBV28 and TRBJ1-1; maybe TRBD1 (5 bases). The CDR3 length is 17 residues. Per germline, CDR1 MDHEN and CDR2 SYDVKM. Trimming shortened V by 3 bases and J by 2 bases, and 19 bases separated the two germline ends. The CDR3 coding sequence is TGTGCCAGCAGTTTCGGCGGGAGAAGAGGGGACAACACTGAAGCTTTCTTT. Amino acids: CASSFGGRRGDNTEAFF. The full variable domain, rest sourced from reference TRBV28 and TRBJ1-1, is DVKVTQSSRYLVKRTGEKVFLECVQDMDHENMFWYRQDPGLGLRLIYFSYDVKMKEKGDIPEGYSVSREKKERFSLILESASTNQTSMYLCASSFGGRRGDNTEAFFGQGTRLTVV.

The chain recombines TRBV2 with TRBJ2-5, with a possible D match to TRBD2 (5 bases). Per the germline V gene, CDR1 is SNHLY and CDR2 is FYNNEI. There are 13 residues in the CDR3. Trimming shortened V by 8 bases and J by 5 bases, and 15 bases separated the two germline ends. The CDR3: CASLRGFSETQYF. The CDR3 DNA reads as TGTGCCAGCCTAAGAGGGTTTTCGGAGACCCAGTACTTC.

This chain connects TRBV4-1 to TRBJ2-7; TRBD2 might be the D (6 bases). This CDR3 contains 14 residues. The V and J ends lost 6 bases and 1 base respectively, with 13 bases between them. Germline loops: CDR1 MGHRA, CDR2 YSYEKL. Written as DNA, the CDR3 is TGCGCCAGCAGGAAAGAACTAGCATCCTACGAGCAGTACTTC. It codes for CASRKELASYEQYF.

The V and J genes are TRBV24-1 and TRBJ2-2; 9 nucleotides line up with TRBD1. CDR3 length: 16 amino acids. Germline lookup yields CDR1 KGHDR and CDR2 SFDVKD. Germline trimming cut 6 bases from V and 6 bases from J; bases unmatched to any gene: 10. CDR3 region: CATSSTGTGSAGELFF. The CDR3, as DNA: TGTGCCACCAGTTCGACCGGGACAGGGTCGGCCGGGGAGCTGTTTTTT.

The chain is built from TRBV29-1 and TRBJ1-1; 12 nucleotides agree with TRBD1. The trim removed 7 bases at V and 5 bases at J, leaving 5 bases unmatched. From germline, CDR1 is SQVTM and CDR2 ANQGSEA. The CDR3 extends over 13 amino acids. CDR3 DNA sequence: TGCAGCGGTTGGGACAGGGGGCAGACTGAAGCTTTCTTT. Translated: CSGWDRGQTEAFF.

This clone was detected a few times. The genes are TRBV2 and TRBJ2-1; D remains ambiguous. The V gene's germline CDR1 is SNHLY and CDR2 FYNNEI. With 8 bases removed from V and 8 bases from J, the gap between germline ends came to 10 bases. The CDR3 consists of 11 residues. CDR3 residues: CASLTVDEQFF. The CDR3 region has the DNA TGTGCCAGCTTGACTGTCGATGAGCAGTTCTTC.

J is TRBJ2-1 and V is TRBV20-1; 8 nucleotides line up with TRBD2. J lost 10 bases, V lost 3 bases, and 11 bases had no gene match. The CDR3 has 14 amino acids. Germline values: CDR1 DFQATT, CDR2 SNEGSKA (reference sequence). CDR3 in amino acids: CSASAPGGPNEQFF. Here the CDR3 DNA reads TGCAGTGCTAGTGCACCGGGAGGGCCGAACGAGCAGTTCTTC.

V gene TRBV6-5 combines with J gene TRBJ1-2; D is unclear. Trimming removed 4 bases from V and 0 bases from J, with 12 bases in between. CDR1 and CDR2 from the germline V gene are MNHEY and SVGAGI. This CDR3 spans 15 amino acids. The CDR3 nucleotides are TGTGCCAGCAGTTTCTCCGGAGGAGCTAACTATGGCTACACCTTC. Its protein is CASSFSGGANYGYTF.

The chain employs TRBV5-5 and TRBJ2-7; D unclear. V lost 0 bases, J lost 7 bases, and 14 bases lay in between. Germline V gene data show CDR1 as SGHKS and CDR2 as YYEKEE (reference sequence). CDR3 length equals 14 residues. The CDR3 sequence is CASSLGWTVWEQYF. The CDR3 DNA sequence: TGTGCCAGCAGCTTGGGTTGGACGGTTTGGGAGCAGTACTTC. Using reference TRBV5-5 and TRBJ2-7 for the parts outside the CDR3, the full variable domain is DAGVTQSPTHLIKTRGQQVTLRCSPISGHKSVSWYQQVLGQGPQFIFQYYEKEERGRGNFPDRFSARQFPNYSSELNVNALLLGDSALYLCASSLGWTVWEQYFGPGTRLTVT.

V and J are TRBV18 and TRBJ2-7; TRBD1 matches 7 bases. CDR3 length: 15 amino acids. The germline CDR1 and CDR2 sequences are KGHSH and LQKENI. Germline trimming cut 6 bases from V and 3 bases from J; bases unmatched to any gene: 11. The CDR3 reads CASSLTGAPFYEQYF. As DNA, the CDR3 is TGTGCCAGCTCCCTTACAGGGGCGCCATTCTACGAGCAGTACTTC.

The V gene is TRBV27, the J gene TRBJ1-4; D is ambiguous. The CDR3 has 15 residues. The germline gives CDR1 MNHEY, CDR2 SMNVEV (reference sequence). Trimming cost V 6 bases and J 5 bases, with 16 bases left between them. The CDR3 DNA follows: TGTGCCAGCAGCCCTCCACACTTGCGGAATGAAAAACTGTTTTTT. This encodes CASSPPHLRNEKLFF.

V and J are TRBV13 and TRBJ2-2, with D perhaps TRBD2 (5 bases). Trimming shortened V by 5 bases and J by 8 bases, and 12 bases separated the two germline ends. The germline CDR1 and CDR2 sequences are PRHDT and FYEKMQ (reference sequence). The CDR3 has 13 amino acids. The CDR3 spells CASSPEARGELFF. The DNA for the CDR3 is TGTGCCAGCAGCCCGGAGGCGCGGGGGGAGCTGTTTTTT.

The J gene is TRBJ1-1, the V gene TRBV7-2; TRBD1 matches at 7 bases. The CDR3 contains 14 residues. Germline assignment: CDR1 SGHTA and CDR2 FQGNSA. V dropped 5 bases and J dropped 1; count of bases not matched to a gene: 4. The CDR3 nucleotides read TGTGCCAGCAGCCCCTGGACAGGGAACACTGAAGCTTTCTTT. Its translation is CASSPWTGNTEAFF.

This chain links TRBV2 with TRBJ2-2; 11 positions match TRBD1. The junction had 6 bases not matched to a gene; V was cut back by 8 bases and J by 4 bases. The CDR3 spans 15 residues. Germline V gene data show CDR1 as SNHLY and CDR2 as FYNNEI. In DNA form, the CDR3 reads TGTGCCAGCCGAAGGACAGGGGGCGGCACCGGGGAGCTGTTTTTT. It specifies CASRRTGGGTGELFF.

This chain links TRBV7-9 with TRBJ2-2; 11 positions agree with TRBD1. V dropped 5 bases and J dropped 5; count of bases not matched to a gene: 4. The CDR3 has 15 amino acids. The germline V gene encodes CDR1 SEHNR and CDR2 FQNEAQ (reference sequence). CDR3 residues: CASSAGQGVTGELFF. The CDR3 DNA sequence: TGTGCCAGCAGCGCGGGACAGGGGGTAACCGGGGAGCTGTTTTTT.

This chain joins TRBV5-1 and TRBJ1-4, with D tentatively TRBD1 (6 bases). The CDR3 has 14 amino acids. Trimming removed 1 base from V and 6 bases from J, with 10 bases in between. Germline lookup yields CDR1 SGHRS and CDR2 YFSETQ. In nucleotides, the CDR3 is TGCGCCAGCAGCTTGAACAGGGCCGATGAAAAACTGTTTTTT. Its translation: CASSLNRADEKLFF.

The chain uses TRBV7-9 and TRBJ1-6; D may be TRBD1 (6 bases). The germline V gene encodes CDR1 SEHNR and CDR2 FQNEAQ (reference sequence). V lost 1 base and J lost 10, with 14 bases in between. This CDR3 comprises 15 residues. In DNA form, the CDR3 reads TGTGCCAGCAGCTTAGGACAGGACGGAGGATCACCCCTCCACTTT. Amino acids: CASSLGQDGGSPLHF.

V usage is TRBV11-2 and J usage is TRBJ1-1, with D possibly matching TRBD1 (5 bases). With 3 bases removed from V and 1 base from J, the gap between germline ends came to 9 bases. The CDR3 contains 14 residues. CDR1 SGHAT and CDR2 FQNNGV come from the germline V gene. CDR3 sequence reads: CASSFPGGNTEAFF. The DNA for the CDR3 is TGTGCCAGCAGCTTTCCGGGGGGGAACACTGAAGCTTTCTTT.